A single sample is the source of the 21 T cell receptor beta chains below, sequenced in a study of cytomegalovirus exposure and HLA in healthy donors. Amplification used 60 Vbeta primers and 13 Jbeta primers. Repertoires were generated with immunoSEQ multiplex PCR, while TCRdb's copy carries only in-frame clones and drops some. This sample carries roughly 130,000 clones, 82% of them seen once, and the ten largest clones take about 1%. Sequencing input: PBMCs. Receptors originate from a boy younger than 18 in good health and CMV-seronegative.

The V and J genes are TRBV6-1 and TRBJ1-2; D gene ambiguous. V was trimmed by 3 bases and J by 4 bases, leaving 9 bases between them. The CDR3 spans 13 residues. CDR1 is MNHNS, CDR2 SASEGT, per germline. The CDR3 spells CASSEVRPYGYTF. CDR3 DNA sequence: TGTGCCAGCAGTGAGGTCAGGCCCTATGGCTACACCTTC.

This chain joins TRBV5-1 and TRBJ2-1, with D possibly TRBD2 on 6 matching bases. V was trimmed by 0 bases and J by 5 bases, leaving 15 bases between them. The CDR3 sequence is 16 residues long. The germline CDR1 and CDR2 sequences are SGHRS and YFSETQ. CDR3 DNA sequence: TGCGCCAGCAGCTTGGCCTTCCGGGACTTCGACAATGAGCAGTTCTTC. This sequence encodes CASSLAFRDFDNEQFF.

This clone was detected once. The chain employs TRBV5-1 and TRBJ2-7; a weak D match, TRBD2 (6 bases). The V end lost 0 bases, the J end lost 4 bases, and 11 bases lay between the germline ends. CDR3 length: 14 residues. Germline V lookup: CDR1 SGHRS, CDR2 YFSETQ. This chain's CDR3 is CASSLGGGLYEQYF. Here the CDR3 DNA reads TGCGCCAGCAGCTTGGGAGGAGGACTATACGAGCAGTACTTC.

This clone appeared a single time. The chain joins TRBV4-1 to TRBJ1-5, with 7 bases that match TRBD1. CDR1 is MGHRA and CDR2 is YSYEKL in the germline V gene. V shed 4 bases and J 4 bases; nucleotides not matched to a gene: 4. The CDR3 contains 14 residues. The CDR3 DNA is TGCGCCAGCAGCCGGCCAGGGGGTAATCAGCCCCAGCATTTT. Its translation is CASSRPGGNQPQHF.

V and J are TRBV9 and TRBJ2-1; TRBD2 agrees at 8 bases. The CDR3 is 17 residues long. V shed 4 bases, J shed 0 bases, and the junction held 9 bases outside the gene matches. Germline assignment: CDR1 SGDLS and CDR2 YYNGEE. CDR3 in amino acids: CASSPRLAFRSYNEQFF. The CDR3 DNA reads TGTGCCAGCAGCCCTCGACTAGCGTTTCGCTCCTACAATGAGCAGTTCTTC.

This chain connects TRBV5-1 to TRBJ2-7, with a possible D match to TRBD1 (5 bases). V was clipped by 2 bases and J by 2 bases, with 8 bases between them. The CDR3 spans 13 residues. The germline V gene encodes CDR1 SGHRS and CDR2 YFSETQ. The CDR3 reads CASSLTGAYEQYF. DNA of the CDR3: TGCGCCAGCAGCTTAACAGGTGCCTACGAGCAGTACTTC.

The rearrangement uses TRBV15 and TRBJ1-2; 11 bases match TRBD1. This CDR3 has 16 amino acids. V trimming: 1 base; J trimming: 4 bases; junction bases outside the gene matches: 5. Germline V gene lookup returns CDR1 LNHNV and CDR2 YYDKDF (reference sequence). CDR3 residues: CATSRGGQGASYGYTF. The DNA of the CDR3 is TGTGCCACCAGCAGAGGTGGACAGGGGGCTAGCTATGGCTACACCTTC.

This CDR3 is CASSGRGRGSGGTGELFF. The CDR3 DNA follows: TGTGCCAGTAGTGGCCGGGGTAGGGGGAGCGGGGGCACCGGGGAGCTGTTTTTT. V gene TRBV19 combines with J gene TRBJ2-2; 8 bases match TRBD2. CDR3 length equals 18 residues. With V trimmed by 5 bases and J by 4 bases, 15 bases remained unmatched. Germline loops: CDR1 LNHDA, CDR2 SQIVND (reference sequence). The whole variable domain, remainder taken from reference TRBV19 and TRBJ2-2, is DGGITQSPKYLFRKEGQNVTLSCEQNLNHDAMYWYRQDPGQGLRLIYYSQIVNDFQKGDIAEGYSVSREKKESFPLTVTSAQKNPTAFYLCASSGRGRGSGGTGELFFGEGSRLTVL.

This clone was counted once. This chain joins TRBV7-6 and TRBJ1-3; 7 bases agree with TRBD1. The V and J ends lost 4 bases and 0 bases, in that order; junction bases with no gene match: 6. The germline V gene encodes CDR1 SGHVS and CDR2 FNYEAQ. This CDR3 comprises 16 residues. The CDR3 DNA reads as TGTGCCAGCAGCTCTGGACAGGTTTTCTCTGGAAACACCATATATTTT. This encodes CASSSGQVFSGNTIYF.

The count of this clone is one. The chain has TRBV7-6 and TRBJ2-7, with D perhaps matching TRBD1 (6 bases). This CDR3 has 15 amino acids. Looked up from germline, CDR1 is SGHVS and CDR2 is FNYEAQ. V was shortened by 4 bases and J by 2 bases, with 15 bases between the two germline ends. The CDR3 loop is CASSSKQGGPYEQYF. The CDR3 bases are TGTGCCAGCAGCTCGAAACAGGGTGGGCCCTACGAGCAGTACTTC.

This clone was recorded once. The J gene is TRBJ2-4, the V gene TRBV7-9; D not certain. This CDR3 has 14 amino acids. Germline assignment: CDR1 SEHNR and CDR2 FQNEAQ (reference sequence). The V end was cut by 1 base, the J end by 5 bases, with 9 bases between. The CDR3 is CASSLEVLENIQYF. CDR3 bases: TGTGCCAGCAGCTTAGAAGTCCTAGAAAACATTCAGTACTTC.

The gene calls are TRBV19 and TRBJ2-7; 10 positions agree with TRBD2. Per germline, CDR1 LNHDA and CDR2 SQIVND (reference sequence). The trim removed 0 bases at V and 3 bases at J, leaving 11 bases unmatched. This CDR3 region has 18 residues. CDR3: CASSIDHTSGTVFYEQYF. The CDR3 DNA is TGTGCCAGTAGTATAGATCACACTAGCGGGACTGTTTTCTACGAGCAGTACTTC.

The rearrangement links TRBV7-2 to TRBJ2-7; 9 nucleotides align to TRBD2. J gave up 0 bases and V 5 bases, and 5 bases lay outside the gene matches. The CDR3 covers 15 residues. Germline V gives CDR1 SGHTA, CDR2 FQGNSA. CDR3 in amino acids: CASSKISGSSYEQYF. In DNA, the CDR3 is TGTGCCAGCAGCAAGATTAGCGGGAGCTCCTACGAGCAGTACTTC.

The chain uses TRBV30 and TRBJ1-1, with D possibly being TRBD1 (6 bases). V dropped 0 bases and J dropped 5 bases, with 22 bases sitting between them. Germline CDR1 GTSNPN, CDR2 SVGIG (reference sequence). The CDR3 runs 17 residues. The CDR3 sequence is CAWSVSYREGKGTEAFF. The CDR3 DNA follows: TGTGCCTGGAGTGTTAGTTACAGGGAGGGAAAAGGGACTGAAGCTTTCTTT.

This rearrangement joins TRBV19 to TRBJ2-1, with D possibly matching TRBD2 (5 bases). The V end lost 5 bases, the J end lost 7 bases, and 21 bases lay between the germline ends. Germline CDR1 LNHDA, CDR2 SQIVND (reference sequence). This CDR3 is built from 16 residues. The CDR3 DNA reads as TGTGCCAGTAGTCCCTGGACCCCCCCCTCGGGAAATGAGCAGTTCTTC. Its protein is CASSPWTPPSGNEQFF.

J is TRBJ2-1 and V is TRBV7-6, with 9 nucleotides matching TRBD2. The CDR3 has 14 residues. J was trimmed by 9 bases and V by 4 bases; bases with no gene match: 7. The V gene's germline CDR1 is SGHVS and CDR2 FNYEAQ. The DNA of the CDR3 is TGTGCCAGCAGCTCCGAGGCGGGAGGGGGTGAGCAGTTCTTC. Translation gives CASSSEAGGGEQFF. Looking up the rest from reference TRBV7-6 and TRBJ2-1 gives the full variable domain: GAGVSQSPRYKVTKRGQDVALRCDPISGHVSLYWYRQALGQGPEFLTYFNYEAQQDKSGLPNDRFSAERPEGSISTLTIQRTEQRDSAMYRCASSSEAGGGEQFFGPGTRLTVL.

CDR3 protein: CASSPGTGWDIQYF. The DNA of the CDR3 is TGTGCCAGCAGTCCTGGGACAGGGTGGGACATTCAGTACTTC. The chain couples TRBV27 to TRBJ2-4; 9 nucleotides match TRBD1. V dropped 5 bases and J dropped 8; count of bases not matched to a gene: 7. CDR3 length: 14 residues. In germline, CDR1 is MNHEY, CDR2 SMNVEV (reference sequence).

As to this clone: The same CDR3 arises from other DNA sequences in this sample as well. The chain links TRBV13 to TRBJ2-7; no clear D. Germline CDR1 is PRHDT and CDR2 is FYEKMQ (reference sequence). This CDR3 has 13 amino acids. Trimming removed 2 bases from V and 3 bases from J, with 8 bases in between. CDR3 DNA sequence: TGTGCCAGCAGCTTAAATCTGTTCTACGAGCAGTACTTC. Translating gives CASSLNLFYEQYF. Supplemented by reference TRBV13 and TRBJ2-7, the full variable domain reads AAGVIQSPRHLIKEKRETATLKCYPIPRHDTVYWYQQGPGQDPQFLISFYEKMQSDKGSIPDRFSAQQFSDYHSELNMSSLELGDSALYFCASSLNLFYEQYFGPGTRLTVT.

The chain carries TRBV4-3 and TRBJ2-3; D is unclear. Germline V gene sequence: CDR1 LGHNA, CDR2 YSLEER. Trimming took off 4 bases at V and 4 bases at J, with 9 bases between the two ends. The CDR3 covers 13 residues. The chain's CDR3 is CASSRYFADTQYF. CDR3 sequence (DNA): TGCGCCAGCAGCCGCTACTTCGCAGATACGCAGTATTTT.

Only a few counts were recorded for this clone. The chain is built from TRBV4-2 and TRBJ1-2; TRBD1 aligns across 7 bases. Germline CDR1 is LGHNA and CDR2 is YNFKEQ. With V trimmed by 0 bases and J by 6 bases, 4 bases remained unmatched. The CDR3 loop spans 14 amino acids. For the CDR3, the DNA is TGTGCCAGCAGCCAAGAAAGGCAGGGGGATGGCTACACCTTC. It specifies CASSQERQGDGYTF.

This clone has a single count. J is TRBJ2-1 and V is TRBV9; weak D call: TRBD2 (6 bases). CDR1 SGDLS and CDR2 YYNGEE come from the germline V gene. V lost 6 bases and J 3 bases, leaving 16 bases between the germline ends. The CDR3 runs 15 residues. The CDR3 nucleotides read TGTGCCAGCAACCCCCGGGACTCCGTCTACAATGAGCAGTTCTTC. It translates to CASNPRDSVYNEQFF.